This T cell receptor beta chain is drawn from a study of T cells in Graves' hyperthyroidism and ophthalmopathy. Amplification yielded TCR beta CDR3 regions, with RNA transcripts as the source. The HTBI primer set served for first-round RT-PCR of the TCR CDR3. One entry per CDR3 protein results from TCRdb running MiXCR on the multiplex PCR reads. Altogether nearly 600,000 distinct CDR3 sequences are present, roughly 14% being singletons, with the ten largest covering roughly 5.5%. In germline, CDR1 is SGHDT, CDR2 YYEEEE. V lost 3 bases, J lost 4 bases, and 14 bases stayed unmatched. The CDR3 is 18 amino acids. Each 10 ml fresh peripheral blood draw supplied the PBMCs.

The sample was blood. The rearrangement links TRBV5-6 to TRBJ1-1; 11 bases match TRBD1. This TCR came from a woman aged 25 to 39 with Graves' hyperthyroidism that later progressed to Graves' ophthalmopathy. CDR3 bases: TGTGCCAGCAGCTCGGACAGGGGGCACCTCAGAGGGGGCACTGAAGCTTTCTTT. Its translation is CASSSDRGHLRGGTEAFF.